There are a few counts of the clone carrying this T cell receptor (beta chain). This record belongs to a study of T-cell memory formation after mild COVID-19. On the study more broadly: TCR clusters were largely donor specific.

A 5'RACE reaction primed in the constant segment made cDNA libraries of TCR alpha and TCR beta, and these carried sample barcodes and UMIs. TCRdb passed the 5' RACE reads through MiXCR, listing each CDR3 protein once. The sample shows some 130,000 distinct CDR3 sequences, approximately 25% of them seen only once. Germline V gene sequence: CDR1 SGHDT, CDR2 YYEEEE. This CDR3 spans 12 amino acids. V was cut by 5 bases and J by 2 bases, with 7 bases left in between. The sequence came from an adult woman who had mild COVID-19 (a few samples of this study predate the infection). Cell type and time point are not known. The source material was PBMCs or a T cell subset sorted from them (not recorded which). The chain is built from TRBV5-6 and TRBJ2-5, with D uncertain. The CDR3 here is CASSYVQETQYF. CDR3 DNA: TGTGCCAGCAGTTACGTTCAAGAGACCCAGTACTTC.